This T cell receptor (beta chain) was recovered during a study of blood T cell repertoires in COVID-19. Study-wide context: There were acute and convalescent COVID-19 samples, and they came from the United States, Italy and Spain. Sample material is recorded as cDNA or gDNA derived from T cells, B-cell-depleted T cells, or PBMCs.

Under the authors' procedure: Estimated nucleated cell counts came from reference gene primer amplification. The data were produced by immunoSEQ multiplex PCR, yet TCRdb's version contains in-frame clones alone and is incomplete. The V and J calls and the clone size are those of that table, but D and trimming were determined from the DNA. This table holds 25,000 to 35,000 clones, 75% to 90% found once. Only one count was recorded for this clone. The receptor comes from a man older than 75 with acute or convalescent COVID-19. The source material was peripheral blood.

CDR3 coding DNA: TGTGCCAGCAGCCTCATAGGGGGGGCGCCGACAGATACGCAGTATTTT. Translation: CASSLIGGAPTDTQYF. The chain links TRBV7-9 to TRBJ2-3; a possible D gene is TRBD2 (7 bases). Between the trimmed V and J ends, which lost 5 bases and 3 bases, there was a span of 18 bases. Germline lookup yields CDR1 SEHNR and CDR2 FQNEAQ (reference sequence). This CDR3 comprises 16 residues. The full variable domain, its missing parts supplied by reference TRBV7-9 and TRBJ2-3, is DTGVSQNPRHKITKRGQNVTFRCDPISEHNRLYWYRQTLGQGPEFLTYFQNEAQLEKSRLLSDRFSAERPKGSFSTLEIQRTEQGDSAMYLCASSLIGGAPTDTQYFGPGTRLTVL.